These 5 T cell receptor beta chains were sequenced from one sample in a study of metastatic and nonmetastatic thyroid tumors. TCRdb re-called clones via MiXCR from the PCR reads. Among about 33,000 clones, over 15% were seen once, and the ten largest hold about 4.4%. No treatment had been given to any patient before thyroid surgery. The source material was blood. All receptors come from a female donor with papillary thyroid cancer or a benign thyroid nodule (not recorded which). Some clones in this sample may be carry-over from other donors' samples.

This clone was picked up many times. The chain links TRBV6-4 to TRBJ2-3; 9 nucleotides align to TRBD2. Trimming removed 0 bases from V and 1 base from J; junction bases left unmatched: 2. This CDR3 spans 16 amino acids. Germline V CDR1 and CDR2: MRHNA, SNTAGT. This CDR3 is CASSDSPSGGTDTQYF. Here the CDR3 DNA reads TGTGCCAGCAGTGACTCACCTAGCGGGGGCACAGATACGCAGTATTTT.

This chain links TRBV29-1 with TRBJ1-1; D is ambiguous. CDR1 and CDR2 from the germline V gene are SQVTM and ANQGSEA. V lost 7 bases to trimming and J lost 8 bases, with 11 bases between them. CDR3 length: 10 amino acids. CDR3 loop: CSAGVTEAFF. In nucleotides, the CDR3 is TGCAGCGCTGGTGTGACAGAAGCTTTCTTT.

This chain joins TRBV6-1 and TRBJ1-2, with D hard to call. The CDR3 runs to 13 residues. Germline V gene data show CDR1 as MNHNS and CDR2 as SASEGT. Trimming cost V 8 bases and J 5 bases, with 15 bases left between them. The CDR3 reads CASGINRVYGYTF. The CDR3 DNA reads TGTGCCAGCGGTATCAATCGGGTTTATGGCTACACCTTC.

This chain uses TRBV4-1 with TRBJ1-1; unclear D gene. Per the germline V gene, CDR1 is MGHRA and CDR2 is YSYEKL. The V and J ends lost 4 bases and 7 bases respectively, with 13 bases between them. The length of the CDR3 is 13 residues. The CDR3 reads CASSRDPRSEAFF. In nucleotides, the CDR3 is TGCGCCAGCAGCCGAGACCCCAGGAGTGAAGCTTTCTTT.

This clone has at least ten counts. The rearrangement joins TRBV7-2 to TRBJ1-2; 8 positions agree with TRBD1. This CDR3 is built from 13 residues. J lost 7 bases, V lost 5 bases, and 6 bases had no gene match. The germline V gene has CDR1 SGHTA and CDR2 FQGNSA. CDR3 sequence: CASSTNGQGGYTF. CDR3 coding DNA: TGTGCCAGCAGCACGAACGGACAGGGTGGCTACACCTTC. The variable domain in full, with the rest retrieved from reference TRBV7-2 and TRBJ1-2, is GAGVSQSPSNKVTEKGKDVELRCDPISGHTALYWYRQSLGQGLEFLIYFQGNSAPDKSGLPSDRFSAERTGGSVSTLTIQRTQQEDSAVYLCASSTNGQGGYTFGSGTRLTVV.